This T cell receptor beta chain was observed in a study of blood T cells in healthy people across ages. This clonotype was counted a few times. Its antigen is undetermined. A sample-barcoded 5' primer and a J-beta primer mix were used in a second PCR of roughly 7 to 11 cycles. TCRdb redid the calling of the 5' RACE reads with MiXCR, one entry per CDR3 protein. The table has 890,000 or so distinct CDR3 sequences, approximately 67% seen once. The CDR3 is 15 amino acids. The germline CDR1 and CDR2 sequences are SGHTA and FQGNSA. The V gene lost 4 bases and the J gene lost 0 bases, with 11 bases spanning the gap. Whole-study findings and limits: There were more naive CD4+ cells and higher diversity in long-lived donors than in aged donors. Diversity figures based on one million T cells were deemed too low.

The chain combines TRBV7-2 with TRBJ2-3; no firm D call. Source material: blood. The receptor was isolated from a man in his thirties or forties in good health. CDR3: CASSSQLVSTDTQYF. For the CDR3, the DNA is TGTGCCAGCAGCTCGCAACTTGTTAGCACAGATACGCAGTATTTT.